One sample yielded the 2 T cell receptor beta chains listed below, sequenced in a study of shared clonotypes between healthy human individuals. Sequencing used immunoSEQ multiplex PCR; TCRdb keeps in-frame clones, though not all of them. The table has a few million clones, roughly 95% seen once. What was sequenced was naive CD4+ T cells sorted from blood. Subset noted: CD45RA+ positively selected. The origin of the receptors is a man between 18 and 35 years old in good health.

V and J are TRBV10-3 and TRBJ1-1; 7 bases are shared with TRBD1. Germline V CDR1 and CDR2: ENHRY, SYGVKD. The CDR3 is 14 residues long. Losses at the gene ends were 0 bases for V and 6 bases for J; bases not matched to a gene: 4. Written as DNA, the CDR3 is TGTGCCATCAGTGAGTCACAGGGGCGGGCTGAAGCTTTCTTT. Amino acid sequence: CAISESQGRAEAFF.

V usage is TRBV6-5 and J usage is TRBJ1-1; no clear D gene. V lost 6 bases to trimming and J lost 1 base, with 12 bases between them. Germline CDR1 reads MNHEY; CDR2 reads SVGAGI. The CDR3 consists of 14 residues. In DNA form, the CDR3 reads TGTGCCAGCAGCTCAGTGGGAGGGAACACTGAAGCTTTCTTT. It encodes CASSSVGGNTEAFF.